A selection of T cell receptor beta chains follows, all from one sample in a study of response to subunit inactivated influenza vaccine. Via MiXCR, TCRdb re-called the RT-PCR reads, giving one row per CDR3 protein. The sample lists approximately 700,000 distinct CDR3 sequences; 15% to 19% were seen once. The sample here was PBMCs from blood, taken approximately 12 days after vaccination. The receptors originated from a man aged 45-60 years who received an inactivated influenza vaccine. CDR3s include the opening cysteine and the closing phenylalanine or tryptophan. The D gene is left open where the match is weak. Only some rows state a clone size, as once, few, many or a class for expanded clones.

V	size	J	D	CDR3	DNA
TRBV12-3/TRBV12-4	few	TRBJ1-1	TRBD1	CASRATGVRPMNTEAFF	TGTGCCAGCAGAGCGACAGGGGTAAGGCCGATGAACACTGAAGCTTTCTTT
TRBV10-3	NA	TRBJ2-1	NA	CAISDLADEQFF	TGTGCCATCAGTGACCTCGCGGATGAGCAGTTCTTC
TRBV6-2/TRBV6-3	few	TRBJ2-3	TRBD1	CASSYSRQGSDTQYF	TGTGCCAGCAGTTATTCTCGACAGGGCTCAGATACGCAGTATTTT
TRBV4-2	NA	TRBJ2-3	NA	CASSQVLGAGGDTQYF	TGTGCCAGCAGCCAAGTATTGGGGGCCGGTGGGGATACGCAGTATTTT
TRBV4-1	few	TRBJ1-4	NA	CASSQDIRRTNEKLFF	TGCGCCAGCAGCCAAGATATCAGGCGAACTAATGAAAAACTGTTTTTT
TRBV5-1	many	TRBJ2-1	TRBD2	CASSLSSGSYNEQFF	TGCGCCAGCAGCTTGAGTAGCGGGAGCTACAATGAGCAGTTCTTC
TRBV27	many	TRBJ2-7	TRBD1	CASSSGTEVYEQYF	TGTGCCAGCAGTTCCGGGACAGAGGTTTACGAGCAGTACTTC
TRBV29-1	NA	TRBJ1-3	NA	CSAQRGNTIYF	TGCAGCGCCCAGAGGGGAAACACCATATATTTT
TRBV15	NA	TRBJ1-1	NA	CATSRDPDTEAFF	TGTGCCACCAGCAGAGATCCGGACACTGAAGCTTTCTTT
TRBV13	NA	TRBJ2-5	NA	CASSLAQEASETQYF	TGTGCCAGCAGCTTAGCCCAAGAGGCAAGCGAGACCCAGTACTTC
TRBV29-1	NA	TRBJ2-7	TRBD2	CSVAPTSESYEQYF	TGCAGCGTTGCCCCGACTAGCGAATCCTACGAGCAGTACTTC